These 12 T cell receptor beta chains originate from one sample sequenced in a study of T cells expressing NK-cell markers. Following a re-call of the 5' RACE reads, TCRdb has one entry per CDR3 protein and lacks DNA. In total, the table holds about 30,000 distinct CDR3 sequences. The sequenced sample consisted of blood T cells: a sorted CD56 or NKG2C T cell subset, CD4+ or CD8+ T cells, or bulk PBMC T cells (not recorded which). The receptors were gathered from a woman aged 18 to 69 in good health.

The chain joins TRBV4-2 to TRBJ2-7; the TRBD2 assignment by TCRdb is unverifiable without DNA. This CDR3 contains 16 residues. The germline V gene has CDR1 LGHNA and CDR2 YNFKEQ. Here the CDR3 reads CASSQESLGLAYEQYF.

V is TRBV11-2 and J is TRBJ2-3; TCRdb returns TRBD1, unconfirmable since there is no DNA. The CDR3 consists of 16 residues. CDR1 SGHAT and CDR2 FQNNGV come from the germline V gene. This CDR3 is CASSLWTGGGTDTQYF.

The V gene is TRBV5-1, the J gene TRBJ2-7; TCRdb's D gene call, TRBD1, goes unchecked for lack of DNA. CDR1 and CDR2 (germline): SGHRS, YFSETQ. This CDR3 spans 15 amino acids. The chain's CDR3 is CASSSIQGTAYEQYF.

CDR3 amino acids: CASSVEGNSPLHF. This chain connects TRBV9 to TRBJ1-6. The CDR3 has 13 residues. CDR1 and CDR2 (germline): SGDLS, YYNGEE.

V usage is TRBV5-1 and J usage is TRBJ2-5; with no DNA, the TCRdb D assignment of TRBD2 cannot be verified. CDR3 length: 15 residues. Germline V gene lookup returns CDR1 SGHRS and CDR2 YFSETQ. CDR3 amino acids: CASSLGGGAEETQYF.

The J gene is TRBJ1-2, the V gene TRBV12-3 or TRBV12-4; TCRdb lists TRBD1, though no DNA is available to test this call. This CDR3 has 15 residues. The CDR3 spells CASSSTGQGLYGYTF.

CDR3 sequence reads: CSVEWAGIEQYF. The chain uses TRBV29-1 and TRBJ2-7; TCRdb reports TRBD1, a call that lacks DNA to check it against. The CDR3 is 12 residues long. Germline V gene lookup returns CDR1 SQVTM and CDR2 ANQGSEA.

This chain's CDR3 is CASSPRPSTSGKTGELFF. The chain employs TRBV11-2 and TRBJ2-2; no DNA is available, so the TRBD2 call from TCRdb remains unchecked. Per germline, CDR1 SGHAT and CDR2 FQNNGV. The CDR3 is 18 residues long.

The CDR3 protein is CASSLRSLNTEAFF. This sequence joins TRBV12-3 or TRBV12-4 and TRBJ1-1. The CDR3 runs to 14 residues.

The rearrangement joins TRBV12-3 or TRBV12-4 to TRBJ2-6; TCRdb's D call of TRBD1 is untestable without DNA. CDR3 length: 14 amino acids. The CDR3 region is CASRQGGGANVLTF.

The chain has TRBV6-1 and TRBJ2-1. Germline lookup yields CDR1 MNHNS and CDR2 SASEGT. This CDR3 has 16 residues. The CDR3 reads CASSNSGGGSYNEQFF.

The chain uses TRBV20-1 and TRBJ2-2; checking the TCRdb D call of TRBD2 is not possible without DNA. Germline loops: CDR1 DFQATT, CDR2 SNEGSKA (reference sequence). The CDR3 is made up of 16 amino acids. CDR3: CSAPTSAGGYAGELFF.